These 9 T cell receptor beta chains were sequenced from one sample in a study of T cells after yellow fever vaccination (dated by TCRdb to between 2019 and 2020). Receptor libraries were prepared by 5' RACE. Sequencer: Illumina HiSeq 2500. The public reads were reprocessed in TCRdb via fastp at Q25 and MiXCR, keeping in-frame beta chains. Each CDR3 protein appears once, grouped with its most common genes and DNA. This sample comprises a few hundred thousand distinct CDR3 sequences, less than 9.5% of them detected only once. Roughly 15% of the sample belongs to the ten largest clones. Taken with the paper, the label for treatment or condition translates to: live attenuated yellow fever vaccine strain. The sample here was PBMCs, taken about 41 days after the first yellow fever vaccination. The receptor source for this set is a man between 18 and 35 years old who received the YFV17D yellow fever vaccine.

This clonotype was observed many times. The chain joins TRBV12-3 or TRBV12-4 to TRBJ2-2; no clear D gene. Trimming removed 6 bases at V and 0 bases at J, with 8 bases between. This CDR3 comprises 14 residues. The CDR3 spells CASSRTPNTGELFF. CDR3 coding DNA: TGTGCCAGCAGCCGGACCCCGAACACCGGGGAGCTGTTTTTT.

The rearrangement links TRBV15 to TRBJ1-2; D is uncertain. The CDR3 spans 16 residues. The V end lost 0 bases, the J end lost 7 bases, and 18 bases lay between the germline ends. The V gene's germline CDR1 is LNHNV and CDR2 YYDKDF (reference sequence). The DNA of the CDR3 is TGTGCCACCAGCAGAGATCACGGGTACGGATTGGGTGGCTACACCTTC. It is translated as CATSRDHGYGLGGYTF. The full variable domain, with the rest looked up from reference TRBV15 and TRBJ1-2, is DAMVIQNPRYQVTQFGKPVTLSCSQTLNHNVMYWYQQKSSQAPKLLFHYYDKDFNNEADTPDNFQSRRPNTSFCFLDIRSPGLGDTAMYLCATSRDHGYGLGGYTFGSGTRLTVV.

As DNA, the CDR3 is TGTGCCAGCCGGGGGGGGGCGGCAGATACGCAGTATTTT. It yields the protein CASRGGAADTQYF. The chain is built from TRBV7-2 and TRBJ2-3, with 8 bases aligning to TRBD2. J was trimmed by 4 bases and V by 8 bases; bases with no gene match: 5. The CDR3 is 13 amino acids. Germline assignment: CDR1 SGHTA and CDR2 FQGNSA.

The chain uses TRBV24-1 and TRBJ2-3; D remains unclear. The CDR3 sequence is 14 residues long. V gave up 1 base and J gave up 4 bases, with 8 bases separating them. From germline, CDR1 is KGHDR and CDR2 SFDVKD. The CDR3 DNA reads as TGTGCCACCAGTGATTTCGGCGCAGCAGATACGCAGTATTTT. Amino acid sequence: CATSDFGAADTQYF.

The V and J genes are TRBV6-5 and TRBJ2-7; no clear D. The CDR3 has 15 residues. The germline V and J ends were trimmed by 2 bases and 3 bases, with 14 bases remaining between them. Germline V CDR1 and CDR2: MNHEY, SVGAGI. CDR3 DNA sequence: TGTGCCAGCAGTTACGGTCCTACGGGCTTCTACGAGCAGTACTTC. This translates into CASSYGPTGFYEQYF.

This clonotype was picked up many times. This CDR3 reads CASSARGQLYEQYF. DNA for the CDR3: TGCGCCAGCAGCGCCCGGGGACAGCTCTACGAGCAGTACTTC. J is TRBJ2-7 and V is TRBV5-1, with 7 bases lining up with TRBD1. Germline CDR1 reads SGHRS; CDR2 reads YFSETQ. This CDR3 is built from 14 residues. V lost 4 bases and J lost 3; bases outside the gene matches: 7.

This clonotype was seen a few times. This sequence joins TRBV20-1 and TRBJ2-3; TRBD2 matches 7 bases. This CDR3 is built from 12 residues. Per germline, CDR1 DFQATT and CDR2 SNEGSKA (reference sequence). The ends lost 7 bases at V and 4 bases at J; junction bases unmatched: 5. CDR3 region: CSGEGLPDTQYF. In DNA, the CDR3 is TGCAGTGGGGAGGGTCTGCCAGATACGCAGTATTTT.

This clonotype has at least ten counts. The chain links TRBV7-3 to TRBJ2-3, with a weak D call TRBD1 (6 bases). Per the germline V gene, CDR1 is SGHTA and CDR2 is FQGTGA. This CDR3 is 16 amino acids long. Trimming removed 4 bases from V and 4 bases from J, with 18 bases in between. The CDR3 DNA reads as TGTGCCAGCAGCTCAACGGAGCCAGGGGCGTCAGATACGCAGTATTTT. This gives the protein CASSSTEPGASDTQYF.

This clonotype was seen a handful of times. The chain employs TRBV3-1 and TRBJ2-3, with 11 bases identical to TRBD2. This CDR3 is 18 amino acids long. Germline assignment: CDR1 LGHDT and CDR2 YNNKEL (reference sequence). The V gene end was trimmed by 4 bases and the J gene end by 2 bases; junction bases not matched to a gene: 11. CDR3 sequence reads: CASSPRGASGGFTDTQYF. The CDR3 DNA follows: TGTGCCAGCAGCCCCCGCGGGGCTAGCGGGGGGTTCACAGATACGCAGTATTTT.